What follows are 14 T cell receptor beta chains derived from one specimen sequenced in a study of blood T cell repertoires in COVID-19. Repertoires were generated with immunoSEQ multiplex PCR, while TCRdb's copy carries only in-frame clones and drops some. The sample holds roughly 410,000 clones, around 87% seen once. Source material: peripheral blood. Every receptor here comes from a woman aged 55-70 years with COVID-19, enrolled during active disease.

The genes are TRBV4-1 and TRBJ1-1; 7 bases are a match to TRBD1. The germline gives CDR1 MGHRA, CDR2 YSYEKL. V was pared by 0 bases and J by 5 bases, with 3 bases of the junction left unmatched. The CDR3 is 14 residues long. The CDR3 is CASSQEGRGTEAFF. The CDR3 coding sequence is TGCGCCAGCAGCCAAGAAGGCAGGGGGACTGAAGCTTTCTTT.

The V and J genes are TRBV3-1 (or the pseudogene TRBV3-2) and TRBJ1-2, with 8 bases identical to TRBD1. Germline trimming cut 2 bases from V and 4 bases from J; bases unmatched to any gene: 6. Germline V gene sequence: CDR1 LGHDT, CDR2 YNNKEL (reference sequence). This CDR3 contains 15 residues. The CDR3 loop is CASSQNGQGGYGYTF. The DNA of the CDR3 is TGTGCCAGCAGCCAAAACGGACAGGGCGGCTATGGCTACACCTTC.

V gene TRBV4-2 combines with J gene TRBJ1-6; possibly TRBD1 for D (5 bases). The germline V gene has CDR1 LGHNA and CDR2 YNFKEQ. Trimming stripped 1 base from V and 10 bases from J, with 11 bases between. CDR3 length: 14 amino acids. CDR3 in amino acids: CASSQGAGYSPLHF. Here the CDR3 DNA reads TGTGCCAGCAGCCAAGGAGCAGGGTACTCACCCCTCCACTTT.

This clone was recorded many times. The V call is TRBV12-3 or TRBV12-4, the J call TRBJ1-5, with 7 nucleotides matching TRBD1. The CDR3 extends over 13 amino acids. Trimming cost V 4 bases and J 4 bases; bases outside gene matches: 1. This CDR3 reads CASSSGGNQPQHF. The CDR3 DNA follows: TGTGCCAGCAGTTCAGGGGGTAATCAGCCCCAGCATTTT.

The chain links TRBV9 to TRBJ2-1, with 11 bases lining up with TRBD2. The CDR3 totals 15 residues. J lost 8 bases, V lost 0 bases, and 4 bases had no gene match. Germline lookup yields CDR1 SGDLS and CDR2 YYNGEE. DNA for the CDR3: TGTGCCAGCAGCGTAGTAGCGGGGGGGCCTCATGAGCAGTTCTTC. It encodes CASSVVAGGPHEQFF.

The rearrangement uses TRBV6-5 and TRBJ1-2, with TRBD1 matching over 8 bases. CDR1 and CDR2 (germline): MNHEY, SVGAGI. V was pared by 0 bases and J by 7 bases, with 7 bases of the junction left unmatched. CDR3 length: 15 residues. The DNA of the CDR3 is TGTGCCAGCAGTTACTCGCAGGGGGCAGGGAGTGGCTACACCTTC. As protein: CASSYSQGAGSGYTF.

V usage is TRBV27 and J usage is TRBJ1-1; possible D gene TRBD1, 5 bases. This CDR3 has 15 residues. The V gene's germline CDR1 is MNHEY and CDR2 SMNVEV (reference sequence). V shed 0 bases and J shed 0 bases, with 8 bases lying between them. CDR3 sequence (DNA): TGTGCCAGCAGTTTATCGGTACAGGTGAACACTGAAGCTTTCTTT. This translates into CASSLSVQVNTEAFF.

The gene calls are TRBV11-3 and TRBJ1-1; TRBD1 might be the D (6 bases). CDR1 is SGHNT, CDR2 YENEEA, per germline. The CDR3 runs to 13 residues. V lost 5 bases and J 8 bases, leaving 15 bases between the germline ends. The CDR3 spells CASSPRGGGEAFF. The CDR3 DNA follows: TGTGCCAGCAGCCCAAGGGGTGGGGGCGAAGCTTTCTTT.

Here the CDR3 reads CASSQVGQDYVGYTF. The CDR3 DNA follows: TGCGCCAGCAGCCAAGTGGGACAAGATTACGTAGGCTACACCTTC. The chain carries TRBV4-1 and TRBJ1-2; a weak D match, TRBD1 (6 bases). Trimming took 1 base from V and 8 from J, leaving 17 bases between them. CDR3 size: 15 residues. CDR1 is MGHRA, CDR2 YSYEKL, per germline.

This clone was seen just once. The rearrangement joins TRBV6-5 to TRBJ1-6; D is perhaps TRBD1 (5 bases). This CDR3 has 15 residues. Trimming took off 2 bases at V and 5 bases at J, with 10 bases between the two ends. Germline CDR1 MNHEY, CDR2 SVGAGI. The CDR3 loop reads CASSYLGGDNSPLHF. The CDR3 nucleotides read TGTGCCAGCAGTTACCTAGGAGGGGATAATTCACCCCTCCACTTT.

CDR3 region: CATSTGPWGYTF. In DNA, the CDR3 is TGTGCCACCAGCACTGGGCCCTGGGGCTACACCTTC. V usage is TRBV15 and J usage is TRBJ1-2; no reliable D call. V was clipped by 4 bases and J by 8 bases, with 11 bases between them. There are 12 residues in the CDR3. Germline values: CDR1 LNHNV, CDR2 YYDKDF (reference sequence).

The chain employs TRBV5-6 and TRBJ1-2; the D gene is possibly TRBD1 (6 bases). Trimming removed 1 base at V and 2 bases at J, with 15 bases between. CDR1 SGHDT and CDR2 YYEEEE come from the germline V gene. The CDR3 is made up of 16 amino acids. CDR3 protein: CASSLTGRTRNYGYTF. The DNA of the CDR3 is TGTGCCAGCAGCTTGACAGGGCGAACACGAAACTATGGCTACACCTTC.

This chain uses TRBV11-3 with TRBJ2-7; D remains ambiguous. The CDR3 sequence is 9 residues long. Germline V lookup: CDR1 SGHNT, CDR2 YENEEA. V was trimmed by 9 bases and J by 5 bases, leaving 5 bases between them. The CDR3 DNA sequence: TGTGCCAGGGCAGACGAGCAGTACTTC. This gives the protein CARADEQYF. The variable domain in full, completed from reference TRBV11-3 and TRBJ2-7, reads EAGVVQSPRYKIIEKKQPVAFWCNPISGHNTLYWYLQNLGQGPELLIRYENEEAVDDSQLPKDRFSAERLKGVDSTLKIQPAELGDSAVYLCARADEQYFGPGTRLTVT.

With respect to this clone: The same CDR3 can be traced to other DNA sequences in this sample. The CDR3 loop reads CASSLEGAYGYTF. For the CDR3, the DNA is TGTGCCAGCAGTTTAGAGGGGGCTTATGGCTACACCTTC. This rearrangement joins TRBV6-5 to TRBJ1-2; 7 positions agree with TRBD1. V trimming: 4 bases; J trimming: 5 bases; junction bases outside the gene matches: 4. The CDR3 totals 13 residues. Germline values: CDR1 MNHEY, CDR2 SVGAGI.